In its sample, the clone carrying this TCR beta chain was seen once. The naive CD8 subset, CD45RO-negative cells positively selected for CCR7, excluded terminally differentiated effector memory CD45RA+ cells. This entry belongs to a study of shared clonotypes between healthy human individuals. Clones were read by immunoSEQ multiplex PCR, and TCRdb kept only the in-frame ones, dropping some. Of under 600,000 clones listed, roughly 98% were seen once; the top ten hold more than 0.3%. V lost 3 bases and J 7 bases, leaving 11 bases between the germline ends. The CDR3 runs 13 residues. The germline gives CDR1 SGHKS, CDR2 YYEKEE (reference sequence).

The clonotype comes from a man in his thirties or forties in good health. Sequenced sample: naive CD8+ T cells sorted from blood. The J gene is TRBJ2-1, the V gene TRBV5-5; D not certain. This chain's CDR3 is CASSSSDQNEQFF. The CDR3 region has the DNA TGTGCCAGCAGCTCCTCGGACCAAAATGAGCAGTTCTTC.